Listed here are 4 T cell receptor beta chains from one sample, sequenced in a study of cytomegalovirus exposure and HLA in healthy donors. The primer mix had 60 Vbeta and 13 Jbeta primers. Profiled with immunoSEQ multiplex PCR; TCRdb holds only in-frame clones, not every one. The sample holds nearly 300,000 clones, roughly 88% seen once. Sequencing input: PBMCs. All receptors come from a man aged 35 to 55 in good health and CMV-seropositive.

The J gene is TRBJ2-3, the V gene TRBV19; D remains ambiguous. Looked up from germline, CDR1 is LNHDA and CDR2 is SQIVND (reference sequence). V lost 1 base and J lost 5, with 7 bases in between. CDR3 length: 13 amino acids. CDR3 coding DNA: TGTGCCAGTAGTATAGCGGGTATAGATACGCAGTATTTT. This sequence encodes CASSIAGIDTQYF. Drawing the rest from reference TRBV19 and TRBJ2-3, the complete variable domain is DGGITQSPKYLFRKEGQNVTLSCEQNLNHDAMYWYRQDPGQGLRLIYYSQIVNDFQKGDIAEGYSVSREKKESFPLTVTSAQKNPTAFYLCASSIAGIDTQYFGPGTRLTVL.

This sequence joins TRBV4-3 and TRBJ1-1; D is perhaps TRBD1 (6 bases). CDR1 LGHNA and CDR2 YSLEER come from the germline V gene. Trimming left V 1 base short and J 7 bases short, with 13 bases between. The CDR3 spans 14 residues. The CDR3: CASSQGRQEFEAFF. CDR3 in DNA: TGCGCCAGCAGCCAAGGCAGACAGGAGTTTGAAGCTTTCTTT.

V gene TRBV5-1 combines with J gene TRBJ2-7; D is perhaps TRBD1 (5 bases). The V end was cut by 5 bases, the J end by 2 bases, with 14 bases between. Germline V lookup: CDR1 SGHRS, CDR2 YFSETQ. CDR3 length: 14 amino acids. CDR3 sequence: CASSRSTETYEQYF. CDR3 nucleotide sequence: TGCGCCAGCAGTCGTTCGACAGAAACCTACGAGCAGTACTTC.

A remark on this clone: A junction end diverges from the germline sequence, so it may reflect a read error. The CDR3 nucleotides read TGTTCCAGCACCCGAGGGGGGGCGGACGAGCAGTACTTC. This encodes CSSTRGGADEQYF. This chain links TRBV7-9 with TRBJ2-7; weak D call: TRBD2 (7 bases). The CDR3 contains 13 residues. CDR1 is SEHNR, CDR2 FQNEAQ, per germline (reference sequence).